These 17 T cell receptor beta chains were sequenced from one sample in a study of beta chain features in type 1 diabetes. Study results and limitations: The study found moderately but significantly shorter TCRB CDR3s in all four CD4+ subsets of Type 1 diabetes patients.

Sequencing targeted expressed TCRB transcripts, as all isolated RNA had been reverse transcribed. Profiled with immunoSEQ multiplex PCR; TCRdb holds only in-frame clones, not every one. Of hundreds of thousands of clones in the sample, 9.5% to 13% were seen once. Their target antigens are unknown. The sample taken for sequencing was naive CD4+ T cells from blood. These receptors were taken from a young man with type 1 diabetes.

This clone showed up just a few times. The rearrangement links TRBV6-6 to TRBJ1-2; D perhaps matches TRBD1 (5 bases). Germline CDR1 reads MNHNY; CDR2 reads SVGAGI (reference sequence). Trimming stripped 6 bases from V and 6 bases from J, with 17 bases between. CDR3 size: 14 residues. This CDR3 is CASSLTESYNGYTF. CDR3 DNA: TGTGCCAGCAGCTTGACAGAGAGCTACAATGGCTACACCTTC.

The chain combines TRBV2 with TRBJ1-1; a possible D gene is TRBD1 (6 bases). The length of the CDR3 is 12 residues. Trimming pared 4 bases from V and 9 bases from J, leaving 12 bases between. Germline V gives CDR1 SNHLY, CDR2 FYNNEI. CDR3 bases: TGTGCCAGCAGTGGAACAACAGGGAAAGCTTTCTTT. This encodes CASSGTTGKAFF. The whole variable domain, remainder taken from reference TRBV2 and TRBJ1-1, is EPEVTQTPSHQVTQMGQEVILRCVPISNHLYFYWYRQILGQKVEFLVSFYNNEISEKSEIFDDQFSVERPDGSNFTLKIRSTKLEDSAMYFCASSGTTGKAFFGQGTRLTVV.

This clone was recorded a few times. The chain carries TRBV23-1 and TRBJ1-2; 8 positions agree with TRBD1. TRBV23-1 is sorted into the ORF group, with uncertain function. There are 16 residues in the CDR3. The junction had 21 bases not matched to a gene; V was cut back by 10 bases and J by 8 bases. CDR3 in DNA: TGCGCCACCTTAACCGGGACAGGACCCCGCTTGAGAGGCTACACCTTC. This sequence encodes CATLTGTGPRLRGYTF.

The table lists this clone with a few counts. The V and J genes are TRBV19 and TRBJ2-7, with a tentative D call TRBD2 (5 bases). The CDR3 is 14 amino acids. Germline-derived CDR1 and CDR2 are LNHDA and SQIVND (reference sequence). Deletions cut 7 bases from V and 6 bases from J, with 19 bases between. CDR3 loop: CASKDRTAFGEQYF. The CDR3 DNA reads TGTGCCAGTAAAGACCGGACTGCGTTTGGCGAGCAGTACTTC.

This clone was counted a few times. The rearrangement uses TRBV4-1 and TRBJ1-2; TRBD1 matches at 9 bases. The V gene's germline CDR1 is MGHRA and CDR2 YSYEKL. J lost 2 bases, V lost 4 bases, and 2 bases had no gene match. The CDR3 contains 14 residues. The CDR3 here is CASSPGTGNYGYTF. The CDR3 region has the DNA TGCGCCAGCAGCCCAGGGACAGGGAACTATGGCTACACCTTC.

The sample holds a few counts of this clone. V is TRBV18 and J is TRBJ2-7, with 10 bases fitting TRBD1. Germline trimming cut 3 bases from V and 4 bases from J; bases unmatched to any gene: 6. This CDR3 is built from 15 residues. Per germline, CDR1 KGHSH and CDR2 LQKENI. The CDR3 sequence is CASSPGTGVLYEQYF. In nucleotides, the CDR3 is TGTGCCAGCTCACCGGGGACAGGGGTTCTTTACGAGCAGTACTTC.

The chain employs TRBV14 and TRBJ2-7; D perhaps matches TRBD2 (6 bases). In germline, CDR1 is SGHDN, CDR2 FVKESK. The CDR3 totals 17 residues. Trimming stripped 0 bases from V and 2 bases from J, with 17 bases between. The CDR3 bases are TGTGCCAGCAGCCAAGAGGCATGGGCGCGGGGCCCCTACGAGCAGTACTTC. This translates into CASSQEAWARGPYEQYF.

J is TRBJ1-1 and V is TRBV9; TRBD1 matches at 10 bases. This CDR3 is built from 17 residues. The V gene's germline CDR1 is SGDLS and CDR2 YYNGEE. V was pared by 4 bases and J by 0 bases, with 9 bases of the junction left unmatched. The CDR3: CASSPGQGGRVNTEAFF. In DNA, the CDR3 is TGTGCCAGCAGCCCCGGACAGGGGGGGCGTGTGAACACTGAAGCTTTCTTT.

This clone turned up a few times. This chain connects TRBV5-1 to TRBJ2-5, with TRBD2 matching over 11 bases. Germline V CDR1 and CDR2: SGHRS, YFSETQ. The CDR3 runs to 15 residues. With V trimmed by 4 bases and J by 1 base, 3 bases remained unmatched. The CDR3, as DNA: TGCGCCAGCAGCGTCCTAGCGGGGGGCCAAGAGACCCAGTACTTC. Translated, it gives CASSVLAGGQETQYF.

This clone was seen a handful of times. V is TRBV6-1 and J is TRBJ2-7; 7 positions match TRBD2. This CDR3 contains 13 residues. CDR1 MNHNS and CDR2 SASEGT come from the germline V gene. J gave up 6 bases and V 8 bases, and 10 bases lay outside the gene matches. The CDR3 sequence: CASQRDLIGEQYF. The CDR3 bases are TGTGCCAGCCAGCGGGACTTAATCGGCGAGCAGTACTTC.

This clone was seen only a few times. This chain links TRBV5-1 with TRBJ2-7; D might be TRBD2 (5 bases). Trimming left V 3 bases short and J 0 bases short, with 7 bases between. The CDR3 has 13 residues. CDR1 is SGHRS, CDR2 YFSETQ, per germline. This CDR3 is CASSSGNSYEQYF. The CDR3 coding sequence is TGCGCCAGCAGCTCCGGGAACTCCTACGAGCAGTACTTC.

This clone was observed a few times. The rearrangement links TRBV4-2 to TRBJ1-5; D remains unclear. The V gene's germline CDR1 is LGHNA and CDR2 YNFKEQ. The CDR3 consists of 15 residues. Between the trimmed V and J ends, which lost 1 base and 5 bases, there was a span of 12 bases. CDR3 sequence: CASSQGGLGDQPQHF. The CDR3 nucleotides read TGTGCCAGCAGCCAAGGGGGTTTGGGAGATCAGCCCCAGCATTTT.

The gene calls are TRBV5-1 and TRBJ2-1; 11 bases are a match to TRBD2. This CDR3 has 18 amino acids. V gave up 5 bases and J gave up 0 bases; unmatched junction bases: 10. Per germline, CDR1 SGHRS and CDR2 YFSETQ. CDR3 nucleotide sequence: TGCGCCAGCAGGAAGGGACTAGCGGTCGGAAGCTCCTACAATGAGCAGTTCTTC. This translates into CASRKGLAVGSSYNEQFF.

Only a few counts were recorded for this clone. CDR3 sequence: CASSALTGGRELFF. For the CDR3, the DNA is TGTGCCAGCAGCGCCCTCACAGGGGGCCGGGAGCTGTTTTTT. The chain has TRBV9 and TRBJ2-2; 9 nucleotides align to TRBD1. Trimming at V came to 3 bases and at J to 9 bases, leaving 6 bases not matched to a gene. Germline CDR1 is SGDLS and CDR2 is YYNGEE. The CDR3 has 14 residues.

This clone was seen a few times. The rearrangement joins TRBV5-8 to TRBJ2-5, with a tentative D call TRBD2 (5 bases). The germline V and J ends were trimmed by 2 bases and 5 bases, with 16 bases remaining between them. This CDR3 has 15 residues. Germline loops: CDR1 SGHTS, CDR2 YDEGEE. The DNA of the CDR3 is TGTGCCAGCAGCTTAGGCAAAAGTGGGGAGGAGACCCAGTACTTC. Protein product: CASSLGKSGEETQYF.

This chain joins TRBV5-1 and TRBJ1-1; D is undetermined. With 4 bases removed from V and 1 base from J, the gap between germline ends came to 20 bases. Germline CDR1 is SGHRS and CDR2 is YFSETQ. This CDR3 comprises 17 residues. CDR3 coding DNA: TGCGCCAGCAGCCGATTAGGACTTCCTGGGCGGAACACTGAAGCTTTCTTT. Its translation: CASSRLGLPGRNTEAFF. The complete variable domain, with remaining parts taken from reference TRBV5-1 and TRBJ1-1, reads KAGVTQTPRYLIKTRGQQVTLSCSPISGHRSVSWYQQTPGQGLQFLFEYFSETQRNKGNFPGRFSGRQFSNSRSEMNVSTLELGDSALYLCASSRLGLPGRNTEAFFGQGTRLTVV.

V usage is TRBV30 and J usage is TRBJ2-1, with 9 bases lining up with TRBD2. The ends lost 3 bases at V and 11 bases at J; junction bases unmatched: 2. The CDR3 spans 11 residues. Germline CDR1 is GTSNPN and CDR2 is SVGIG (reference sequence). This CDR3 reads CAWSSGGKQFF. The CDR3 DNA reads TGTGCCTGGAGCAGCGGGGGGAAGCAGTTCTTC.